These 18 T cell receptor beta chains originate from one sample sequenced in a study of breast tumors, draining lymph nodes, adjacent tissues. The lymph nodes were axillary draining lymph nodes from breast cancer patients. Each CDR3 protein gets one entry after TCRdb re-called the multiplex PCR reads with MiXCR. Seen here are about 230,000 distinct CDR3 sequences, approximately 30% observed once, and the top ten hold approximately 1.5%. Sequencing input: axillary lymph node tissue. These receptors originate from a female donor with breast cancer. Some clones in this sample may be carry-over from other donors' samples.

This clonotype has at least ten counts. The CDR3 DNA sequence: TGTGCCAGCAGTGGATCCGGGACCTGGTCCGGGGAGCTGTTTTTT. This sequence encodes CASSGSGTWSGELFF. The chain links TRBV2 to TRBJ2-2; D is possibly TRBD1 or TRBD2 (5 bases each). Trimming pared 4 bases from V and 6 bases from J, leaving 15 bases between. CDR3 length: 15 amino acids. The germline V gene encodes CDR1 SNHLY and CDR2 FYNNEI.

This clonotype was detected ten times or more. The DNA of the CDR3 is TGCGCCAGCAGCTGGGGGACTAGCCTCACAGATACGCAGTATTTT. Residues: CASSWGTSLTDTQYF. The chain carries TRBV5-1 and TRBJ2-3, with TRBD2 identical over 9 bases. The V gene's germline CDR1 is SGHRS and CDR2 YFSETQ. The CDR3 spans 15 residues. With V trimmed by 3 bases and J by 2 bases, 4 bases remained unmatched.

This clonotype was found a few times. It may be a read error: a sequence one base away is much more abundant. The chain recombines TRBV6-6 with TRBJ2-1, with 7 bases fitting TRBD2. Germline V gene lookup returns CDR1 MNHNY and CDR2 SVGAGI (reference sequence). V lost 6 bases to trimming and J lost 4 bases; unmatched junction nucleotides: 9. The CDR3 covers 15 residues. The CDR3 DNA reads as TGTGCCAGCAGCGGGACTGGCGGGGGATACAATGAGCAGTTCTTC. Its protein is CASSGTGGGYNEQFF.

There are many counts of this clonotype. The J gene is TRBJ1-2, the V gene TRBV19, with 7 nucleotides matching TRBD1. Germline V gene data show CDR1 as LNHDA and CDR2 as SQIVND (reference sequence). Trimming removed 5 bases from V and 4 bases from J; junction bases left unmatched: 4. The CDR3 runs to 13 residues. The CDR3 DNA reads as TGTGCCAGTAGTGAACAGGGGCTCTATGGCTACACCTTC. This gives the protein CASSEQGLYGYTF.

This chain links TRBV2 with TRBJ1-5; D gene uncertain. Deletions cut 0 bases from V and 0 bases from J, with 15 bases between. Germline CDR1 reads SNHLY; CDR2 reads FYNNEI. CDR3 length: 18 amino acids. The CDR3 loop reads CASSEALRADNSNQPQHF. The DNA for the CDR3 is TGTGCCAGCAGTGAAGCGCTTCGGGCGGATAATAGCAATCAGCCCCAGCATTTT.

The chain uses TRBV6-1 and TRBJ1-2; possible D gene TRBD1, 6 bases. The CDR3 contains 12 residues. V lost 7 bases and J 4 bases, leaving 10 bases between the germline ends. Germline V gene lookup returns CDR1 MNHNS and CDR2 SASEGT. The CDR3 DNA is TGTGCCAGCACTGACAGGCCCTATGGCTACACCTTC. Its translation: CASTDRPYGYTF.

This clonotype was recorded many times. The chain is built from TRBV20-1 and TRBJ2-1, with 10 bases identical to TRBD2. V was clipped by 3 bases and J by 9 bases; unmatched bases: 8. The CDR3 consists of 14 residues. Looked up from germline, CDR1 is DFQATT and CDR2 is SNEGSKA (reference sequence). The CDR3 reads CSARSSGRGSEQFF. The CDR3 DNA reads as TGCAGTGCTAGGTCTAGCGGGAGAGGTAGTGAGCAGTTCTTC.

This clonotype appeared many times. V usage is TRBV5-1 and J usage is TRBJ1-2; no definite D call. V lost 2 bases and J lost 4, with 9 bases in between. Germline-derived CDR1 and CDR2 are SGHRS and YFSETQ. CDR3 size: 13 residues. CDR3 loop: CASSLHRVYGYTF. CDR3 coding DNA: TGCGCCAGCAGCTTACATAGGGTCTATGGCTACACCTTC.

This sequence joins TRBV12-3 or TRBV12-4 and TRBJ2-5; 7 bases are shared with TRBD2. The ends lost 5 bases at V and 5 bases at J; junction bases unmatched: 8. CDR3 length equals 14 residues. This chain's CDR3 is CASSTSSGWETQYF. The CDR3 DNA follows: TGTGCCAGCAGTACCTCTAGCGGCTGGGAGACCCAGTACTTC.

Regarding this clonotype: Lacking the conserved final phenylalanine or tryptophan, this CDR3 likely reflects a read error. The V call is TRBV5-6, the J call TRBJ2-2, with D perhaps matching TRBD1 or TRBD2 (5 bases each). V was cut by 4 bases and J by 4 bases, with 14 bases left in between. The CDR3 runs 15 residues. Germline CDR1 reads SGHDT; CDR2 reads YYEEEE. CDR3 bases: TGTGCCAGCAGCAAAAGACGGGGCGGCACCGGGGAGCTGTTTTAT. Translated, it gives CASSKRRGGTGELFY.

This clonotype was seen at least ten times. This chain connects TRBV19 to TRBJ1-6; D unclear. The CDR3 totals 12 residues. CDR1 LNHDA and CDR2 SQIVND come from the germline V gene (reference sequence). Deletions cut 5 bases from V and 10 bases from J, with 9 bases between. The CDR3 sequence: CASSRDRSPLHF. CDR3 coding DNA: TGTGCCAGTAGTCGGGATAGATCACCCCTCCACTTT.

Ten or more counts support this clonotype. V and J are TRBV19 and TRBJ2-2, with TRBD2 identical over 10 bases. CDR3 length: 15 residues. The V and J ends lost 3 bases and 4 bases, in that order; junction bases with no gene match: 2. Germline lookup yields CDR1 LNHDA and CDR2 SQIVND (reference sequence). The CDR3 spells CASSMASGSTGELFF. CDR3 nucleotide sequence: TGTGCCAGTAGTATGGCTAGCGGGAGCACCGGGGAGCTGTTTTTT.

This chain uses TRBV19 with TRBJ2-7; tentatively, D is TRBD2 (5 bases). CDR1 is LNHDA and CDR2 is SQIVND in the germline V gene (reference sequence). Trimming took 5 bases from V and 3 from J, leaving 20 bases between them. The CDR3 is 16 residues long. Written as DNA, the CDR3 is TGTGCCAGTAGTGCTAGAGACCCGGGAATACTCTACGAGCAGTACTTC. It encodes CASSARDPGILYEQYF. The full variable domain, completed using reference TRBV19 and TRBJ2-7, is DGGITQSPKYLFRKEGQNVTLSCEQNLNHDAMYWYRQDPGQGLRLIYYSQIVNDFQKGDIAEGYSVSREKKESFPLTVTSAQKNPTAFYLCASSARDPGILYEQYFGPGTRLTVT.

This clonotype was recorded many times. The J gene is TRBJ2-7, the V gene TRBV4-1; D is unresolved. CDR1 is MGHRA and CDR2 is YSYEKL in the germline V gene. CDR3 length: 15 residues. The V end lost 0 bases, the J end lost 3 bases, and 12 bases lay between the germline ends. The CDR3 nucleotides are TGCGCCAGCAGCCAAGATGGCGGAAGAGTCTACGAGCAGTACTTC. Its translation is CASSQDGGRVYEQYF.

As regards this clonotype: A read error is possible here, since a much larger clone lies one base away. This chain connects TRBV6-1 to TRBJ1-5; 7 bases fit TRBD1. This CDR3 spans 14 amino acids. V lost 5 bases, J lost 6 bases, and 7 bases stayed unmatched. Germline V CDR1 and CDR2: MNHNS, SASEGT. CDR3 sequence reads: CASSQTGVPQPQHF. The CDR3 nucleotides are TGTGCCAGCAGTCAAACAGGGGTCCCTCAGCCCCAGCATTTT.

In nucleotides, the CDR3 is TGTGCCAGCAGCCCCGGGGGCGGCGAACCGGGACTAGCGGGAGGGCCCGTAGATACGCAGTATTTT. It specifies CASSPGGGEPGLAGGPVDTQYF. The J gene is TRBJ2-3, the V gene TRBV12-3 or TRBV12-4, with TRBD2 matching 16 bases. J was trimmed by 5 bases and V by 6 bases; bases with no gene match: 23. The CDR3 has 22 residues.

A remark on this clonotype: One junction end does not reproduce the germline sequence, and a read error may be involved. The rearrangement joins TRBV3-1 to TRBJ1-5; D is perhaps TRBD1 (6 bases). The CDR3 loop spans 14 amino acids. Per the germline V gene, CDR1 is LGHDT and CDR2 is YNNKEL (reference sequence). This chain's CDR3 is CASSQGRGEQPQHF. Written as DNA, the CDR3 is TGCGCCAGCAGCCAGGGGCGCGGTGAGCAGCCCCAGCATTTT.

This clonotype turned up a few times. The chain employs TRBV6-5 and TRBJ2-2, with a possible D match to TRBD1 (5 bases). Per germline, CDR1 MNHEY and CDR2 SVGAGI. CDR3 length: 13 residues. Between the trimmed V and J ends, which lost 7 bases and 6 bases, there was a span of 12 bases. CDR3 sequence reads: CASMPGWSGELFF. CDR3 nucleotides: TGTGCCAGCATGCCAGGGTGGTCCGGGGAGCTGTTTTTT.